A single sample is the source of the 23 T cell receptor beta chains below, sequenced in a study of T-cell reconstitution after alpha-beta-depleted transplantation in children. Study results and caveats: It was newly produced T cells that mostly accounted for T-cell counts and diversity one year after transplant.

No antigen is known for these receptors. Preparation of the TCRbeta library was carried out with unique molecular identifiers. TCRdb redid the calling of the PCR reads with MiXCR, one entry per CDR3 protein. The sample yields about 290,000 distinct CDR3 sequences, nearly 8% seen once. Material: peripheral blood, obtained 360 days after TCRalphabeta/CD19-depleted stem cell transplant. The receptors stem from a female patient aged 2-9 years who had a stem cell transplant for Fanconi anemia, so the T cells may come from the graft donor.

In its sample, this clonotype was seen many times. The V gene is TRBV20-1, the J gene TRBJ2-3; maybe TRBD1 (6 bases). V was clipped by 0 bases and J by 3 bases, with 10 bases between them. Germline CDR1 DFQATT, CDR2 SNEGSKA (reference sequence). The CDR3 sequence is 14 residues long. The CDR3: CSARDVRGTDTQYF. For the CDR3, the DNA is TGCAGTGCTAGAGATGTGAGGGGGACAGATACGCAGTATTTT.

There are a few counts of this clonotype. An end of the junction differs from the germline gene, which may be a read error. The chain uses TRBV7-3 and TRBJ2-1; 11 bases fit TRBD2. The CDR3 contains 15 residues. Germline CDR1 reads SGHTA; CDR2 reads FQGTGA. The CDR3 sequence: CASSITSGGYNEQFF. CDR3 DNA sequence: TGTGCCAGCAGCATAACTAGCGGGGGCTACAATGAGCAGTTCTTC.

This clonotype was recorded many times. CDR3 nucleotides: TGCGCCAGCAGCTTCCGGGACAGGTTACAAGAGACCCAGTACTTC. As protein: CASSFRDRLQETQYF. The gene calls are TRBV5-1 and TRBJ2-5, with TRBD1 matching over 8 bases. The junction had 5 bases not matched to a gene; V was cut back by 2 bases and J by 2 bases. The CDR3 is 15 residues long. Germline V CDR1 and CDR2: SGHRS, YFSETQ.

This clonotype was counted at least ten times. The gene calls are TRBV27 and TRBJ2-2; 7 bases agree with TRBD1. CDR1 and CDR2 (germline): MNHEY, SMNVEV (reference sequence). V was clipped by 7 bases and J by 6 bases; unmatched bases: 8. CDR3 size: 14 residues. The CDR3 loop is CASKLFRGSGELFF. The CDR3 bases are TGTGCCAGCAAGTTGTTCAGGGGGTCCGGGGAGCTGTTTTTT.

This clonotype has at least ten counts. The genes are TRBV10-2 and TRBJ2-7; D gene ambiguous. The ends were cut back, 3 bases at V and 0 bases at J, with 12 bases in the middle. Germline lookup yields CDR1 WSHSY and CDR2 SAAADI. This CDR3 is built from 15 residues. DNA for the CDR3: TGCGCCAGCAGTGAATCCCCTGGAACCTCCTACGAGCAGTACTTC. Amino acids: CASSESPGTSYEQYF.

This clonotype was found a few times. The V gene is TRBV11-1, the J gene TRBJ1-3; D gene uncertain. Germline-derived CDR1 and CDR2 are SGHAT and FQDESV (reference sequence). V gave up 2 bases and J gave up 0 bases, with 8 bases separating them. This CDR3 region has 15 residues. The CDR3 is CASSLIPDSGNTIYF. The DNA of the CDR3 is TGTGCCAGCAGCTTAATCCCAGACTCTGGAAACACCATATATTTT. Looking up the rest from reference TRBV11-1 and TRBJ1-3 gives the full variable domain: EAEVAQSPRYKITEKSQAVAFWCDPISGHATLYWYRQILGQGPELLVQFQDESVVDDSQLPKDRFSAERLKGVDSTLKIQPAELGDSAMYLCASSLIPDSGNTIYFGEGSWLTVV.

This clonotype was seen ten or more times. The DNA of the CDR3 is TGTGCCAGCAGCTTAGTACTAGGGGCTGGAAACACCATATATTTT. Encoded protein: CASSLVLGAGNTIYF. The gene calls are TRBV7-2 and TRBJ1-3; a possible D gene is TRBD1 (5 bases). Trimming removed 1 base at V and 2 bases at J, with 9 bases between. Germline CDR1 SGHTA, CDR2 FQGNSA. The CDR3 covers 15 residues.

This clonotype was picked up many times. The chain recombines TRBV6-5 with TRBJ2-7; tentative D call: TRBD1 (6 bases). This CDR3 spans 15 amino acids. Trimming cost V 6 bases and J 7 bases, with 22 bases left between them. The germline CDR1 and CDR2 sequences are MNHEY and SVGAGI. This CDR3 is CASSRDRLRSWEQYV. The CDR3 bases are TGTGCCAGCAGCAGAGACAGGTTAAGGTCGTGGGAGCAGTACGTC.

This clonotype was found many times. V and J are TRBV29-1 and TRBJ2-3; D assignment may be TRBD1 or TRBD2 (5 bases each). This CDR3 is 12 amino acids long. Trimming took off 7 bases at V and 6 bases at J, with 14 bases between the two ends. Germline CDR1 SQVTM, CDR2 ANQGSEA. In DNA, the CDR3 is TGCAGCGGGGAGCAGGGTACCGATACGCAGTATTTT. This translates into CSGEQGTDTQYF.

This clonotype has ten or more counts. The V and J genes are TRBV20-1 and TRBJ2-3, with D maybe TRBD1 (6 bases). CDR3 length: 13 residues. V lost 5 bases to trimming and J lost 3 bases, with 12 bases between them. CDR1 is DFQATT, CDR2 SNEGSKA, per germline (reference sequence). The CDR3: CSAGGTLTDTQYF. The CDR3 DNA follows: TGCAGTGCTGGGGGCACATTGACAGATACGCAGTATTTT.

This clonotype was counted ten times or more. This sequence joins TRBV5-1 and TRBJ1-6, with TRBD1 matching 7 bases. The V gene end was trimmed by 2 bases and the J gene end by 0 bases; junction bases not matched to a gene: 8. This CDR3 is 18 amino acids long. The germline gives CDR1 SGHRS, CDR2 YFSETQ. The CDR3: CASSFTGGQSSYNSPLHF. Written as DNA, the CDR3 is TGCGCCAGCAGCTTTACCGGGGGACAGAGCTCCTATAATTCACCCCTCCACTTT.

The chain combines TRBV3-1 with TRBJ2-7; TRBD1 agrees at 8 bases. V lost 2 bases and J lost 0; bases outside the gene matches: 6. The CDR3 is 16 residues long. Germline CDR1 is LGHDT and CDR2 is YNNKEL (reference sequence). The CDR3 DNA sequence: TGTGCCAGCAGCCAACACAGGACAGGGAGCTCCTACGAGCAGTACTTC. The encoded protein is CASSQHRTGSSYEQYF.

J is TRBJ2-2 and V is TRBV2, with D unresolved. This CDR3 is 14 amino acids long. Germline CDR1 is SNHLY and CDR2 is FYNNEI. V lost 4 bases and J 2 bases, leaving 8 bases between the germline ends. The CDR3 sequence is CASSVRINTGELFF. CDR3 nucleotide sequence: TGTGCCAGCAGTGTGAGGATTAACACCGGGGAGCTGTTTTTT.

This clonotype was counted many times. The V call is TRBV12-3 or TRBV12-4, the J call TRBJ2-7; tentative D call: TRBD2 (6 bases). V was clipped by 5 bases and J by 7 bases, with 21 bases between them. CDR3 length: 15 residues. The CDR3 loop reads CASSGQWGVKTEQYF. The CDR3, as DNA: TGTGCCAGCAGTGGCCAGTGGGGGGTCAAGACGGAGCAGTACTTC.

This clonotype was picked up many times. The chain employs TRBV20-1 and TRBJ2-5; D is possibly TRBD1 (5 bases). Germline V gene sequence: CDR1 DFQATT, CDR2 SNEGSKA (reference sequence). V lost 6 bases, J lost 4 bases, and 9 bases lay in between. The CDR3 has 11 amino acids. The CDR3 nucleotides read TGCAGTGCGAGGCAGGGAGAGACCCAGTACTTC. Translation: CSARQGETQYF.

This clonotype was detected ten times or more. V is TRBV29-1 and J is TRBJ2-5, with D tentatively TRBD2 (6 bases). Per the germline V gene, CDR1 is SQVTM and CDR2 is ANQGSEA. Trimming left V 7 bases short and J 4 bases short, with 16 bases between. This CDR3 has 13 amino acids. The CDR3 bases are TGCAGCGCCAAGTGGGGAGGCCGAGAGACCCAGTACTTC. Translated, it gives CSAKWGGRETQYF.

This clonotype was seen a few times. Germline is not matched at one junction end, which may reflect a read error. This sequence joins TRBV20-1 and TRBJ2-1; 10 bases are a match to TRBD2. Germline loops: CDR1 DFQATT, CDR2 SNEGSKA (reference sequence). The CDR3 sequence is 15 residues long. CDR3 nucleotides: TGCAGTGCTGGAGAAGCGGGGGGGCCGAACAATGAGCAGTTCTTC. This codes for CSAGEAGGPNNEQFF.

A single count supports this clonotype. The V gene is TRBV24-1, the J gene TRBJ2-1; D not resolved. This CDR3 is built from 12 residues. V lost 3 bases and J 10 bases, leaving 9 bases between the germline ends. CDR1 KGHDR and CDR2 SFDVKD come from the germline V gene. The CDR3 is CATSDLGSEQFF. CDR3 DNA: TGTGCCACCAGTGATCTAGGTTCGGAGCAGTTCTTC.

Points on this clonotype: One end of the junction fails to match germline, which may point to a read error. The chain is built from TRBV12-3 or TRBV12-4 and TRBJ2-3, with 13 bases that match TRBD2. The CDR3 is 18 residues long. Written as DNA, the CDR3 is TGTGCCATCAGTTTAGGACTAGCGGGGGCCCTTCGCACAGATACGCAGTATTTT. It encodes CAISLGLAGALRTDTQYF.

This clonotype showed up many times. The rearrangement links TRBV20-1 to TRBJ2-7; tentatively, D is TRBD2 (5 bases). The CDR3 consists of 15 residues. Trimming took 1 base from V and 1 from J, leaving 14 bases between them. CDR1 is DFQATT and CDR2 is SNEGSKA in the germline V gene (reference sequence). This CDR3 reads CSARAASLRSYEQYF. DNA for the CDR3: TGCAGTGCTAGAGCTGCTAGCCTAAGATCCTACGAGCAGTACTTC.

In its sample, this clonotype was seen many times. The chain has TRBV5-1 and TRBJ2-2; no clear D gene. The germline CDR1 and CDR2 sequences are SGHRS and YFSETQ. Trimming shortened V by 7 bases and J by 5 bases, and 15 bases separated the two germline ends. CDR3 size: 14 residues. The CDR3 region is CASRPLDETGELFF. DNA of the CDR3: TGCGCCAGCCGGCCCCTCGATGAGACCGGGGAGCTGTTTTTT.

The V call is TRBV12-5, the J call TRBJ2-2, with no clear D. From germline, CDR1 is LGHNT and CDR2 FRNRAP. The V end was cut by 5 bases, the J end by 5 bases, with 3 bases between. The CDR3 has 11 residues. The CDR3 nucleotides are TGTGCTAGTGGTACGACCGGGGAGCTGTTTTTT. Protein: CASGTTGELFF.

The chain has TRBV28 and TRBJ1-2, with D hard to call. Per the germline V gene, CDR1 is MDHEN and CDR2 is SYDVKM. Trimming pared 1 base from V and 5 bases from J, leaving 14 bases between. The CDR3 is 15 amino acids. CDR3 nucleotides: TGTGCCAGCAGTTTATCTTACTCGGCCCGTTATGGCTACACCTTC. Translating it yields CASSLSYSARYGYTF.